This TCR beta chain is from a study of cytomegalovirus exposure and HLA in healthy donors. A few counts support this clone. The sample holds other DNA sequences that translate to the same CDR3. Primers included in the PCR were 60 Vbeta and 13 Jbeta primers. Repertoires were generated with immunoSEQ multiplex PCR, while TCRdb's copy carries only in-frame clones and drops some. This sample has around 150,000 clones, with approximately 76% found just once. Germline-derived CDR1 and CDR2 are SGHRS and YFSETQ. The CDR3 runs 14 residues. V shed 0 bases and J shed 4 bases, with 10 bases lying between them. The donors comprised healthy bone marrow donors.

The gene calls are TRBV5-1 and TRBJ1-2, with D perhaps matching TRBD1 (5 bases). Source material: PBMCs. The clonotype originates from a female donor in good health and CMV-seronegative. The CDR3 nucleotides are TGCGCCAGCAGCTTGGGGCAGGGTGGCTATGGCTACACCTTC. Its translation: CASSLGQGGYGYTF. The full variable domain, its missing parts supplied by reference TRBV5-1 and TRBJ1-2, is KAGVTQTPRYLIKTRGQQVTLSCSPISGHRSVSWYQQTPGQGLQFLFEYFSETQRNKGNFPGRFSGRQFSNSRSEMNVSTLELGDSALYLCASSLGQGGYGYTFGSGTRLTVV.